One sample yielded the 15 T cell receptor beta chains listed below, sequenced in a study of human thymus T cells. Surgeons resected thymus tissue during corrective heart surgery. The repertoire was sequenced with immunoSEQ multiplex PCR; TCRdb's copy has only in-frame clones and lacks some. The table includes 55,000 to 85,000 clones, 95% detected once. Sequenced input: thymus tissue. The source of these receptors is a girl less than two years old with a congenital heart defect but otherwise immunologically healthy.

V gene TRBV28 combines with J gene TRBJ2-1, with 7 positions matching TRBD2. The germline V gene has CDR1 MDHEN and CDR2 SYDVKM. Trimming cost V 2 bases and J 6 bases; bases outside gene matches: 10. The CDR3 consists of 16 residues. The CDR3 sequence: CASSLMFGRWRNEQFF. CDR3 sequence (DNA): TGTGCCAGCAGTTTAATGTTCGGGAGGTGGCGCAATGAGCAGTTCTTC.

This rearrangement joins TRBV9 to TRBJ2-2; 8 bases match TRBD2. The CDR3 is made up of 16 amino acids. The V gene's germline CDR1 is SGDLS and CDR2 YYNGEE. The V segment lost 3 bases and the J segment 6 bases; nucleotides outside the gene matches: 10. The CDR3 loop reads CASSAEREMDAGELFF. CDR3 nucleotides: TGTGCCAGCAGCGCAGAGCGGGAGATGGATGCCGGGGAGCTGTTTTTT. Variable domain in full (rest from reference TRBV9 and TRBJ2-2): DSGVTQTPKHLITATGQRVTLRCSPRSGDLSVYWYQQSLDQGLQFLIQYYNGEERAKGNILERFSAQQFPDLHSELNLSSLELGDSALYFCASSAEREMDAGELFFGEGSRLTVL.

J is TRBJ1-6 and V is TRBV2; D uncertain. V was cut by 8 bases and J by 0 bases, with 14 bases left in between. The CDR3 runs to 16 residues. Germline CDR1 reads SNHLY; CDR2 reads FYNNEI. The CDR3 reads CASLRRLSSYNSPLHF. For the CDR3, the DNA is TGTGCCAGCTTAAGACGCCTCAGCTCCTATAATTCACCCCTCCACTTT.

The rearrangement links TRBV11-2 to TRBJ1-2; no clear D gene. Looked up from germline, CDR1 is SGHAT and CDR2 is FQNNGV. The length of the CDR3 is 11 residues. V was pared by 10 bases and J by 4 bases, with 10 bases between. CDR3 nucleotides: TGTGCCACATCAGCGGTCTATGGCTACACCTTC. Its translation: CATSAVYGYTF.

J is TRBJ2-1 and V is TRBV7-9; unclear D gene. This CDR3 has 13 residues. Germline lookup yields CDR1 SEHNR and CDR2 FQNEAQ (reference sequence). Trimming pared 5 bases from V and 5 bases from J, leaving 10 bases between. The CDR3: CASSHRGHNEQFF. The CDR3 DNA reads TGTGCCAGCAGCCATCGTGGGCACAATGAGCAGTTCTTC.

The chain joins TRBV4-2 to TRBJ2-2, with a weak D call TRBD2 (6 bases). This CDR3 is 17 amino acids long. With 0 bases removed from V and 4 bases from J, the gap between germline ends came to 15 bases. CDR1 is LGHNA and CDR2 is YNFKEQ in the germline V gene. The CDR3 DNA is TGTGCCAGCAGCCAAGATGAACGGGAGACCGTCACCGGGGAGCTGTTTTTT. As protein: CASSQDERETVTGELFF.

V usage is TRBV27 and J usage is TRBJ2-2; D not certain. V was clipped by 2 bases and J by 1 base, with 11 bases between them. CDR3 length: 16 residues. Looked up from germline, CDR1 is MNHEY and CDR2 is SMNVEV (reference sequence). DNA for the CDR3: TGTGCCAGCAGTTTACCCCTGGCTGGGAACACCGGGGAGCTGTTTTTT. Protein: CASSLPLAGNTGELFF.

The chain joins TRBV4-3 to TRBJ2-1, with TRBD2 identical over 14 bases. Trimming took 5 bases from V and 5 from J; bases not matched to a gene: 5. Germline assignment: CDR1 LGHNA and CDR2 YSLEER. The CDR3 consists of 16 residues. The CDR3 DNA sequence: TGCGCCAGCAGCAGCCGACTAGCGGGAGGGCACAATGAGCAGTTCTTC. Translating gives CASSSRLAGGHNEQFF.

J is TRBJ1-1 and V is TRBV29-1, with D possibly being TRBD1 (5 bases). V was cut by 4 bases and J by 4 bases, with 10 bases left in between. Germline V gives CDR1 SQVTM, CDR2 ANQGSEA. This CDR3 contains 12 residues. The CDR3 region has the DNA TGCAGCGTTGTCGGGGGTCCCACTGAAGCTTTCTTT. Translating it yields CSVVGGPTEAFF.

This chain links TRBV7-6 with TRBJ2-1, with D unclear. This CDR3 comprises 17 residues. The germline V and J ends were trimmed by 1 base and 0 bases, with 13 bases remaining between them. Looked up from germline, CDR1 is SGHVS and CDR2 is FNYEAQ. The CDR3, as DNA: TGTGCCAGCAGCTTAGTGAGCCGACGGAGCTCCTACAATGAGCAGTTCTTC. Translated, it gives CASSLVSRRSSYNEQFF. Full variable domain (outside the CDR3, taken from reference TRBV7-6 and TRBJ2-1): GAGVSQSPRYKVTKRGQDVALRCDPISGHVSLYWYRQALGQGPEFLTYFNYEAQQDKSGLPNDRFSAERPEGSISTLTIQRTEQRDSAMYRCASSLVSRRSSYNEQFFGPGTRLTVL.

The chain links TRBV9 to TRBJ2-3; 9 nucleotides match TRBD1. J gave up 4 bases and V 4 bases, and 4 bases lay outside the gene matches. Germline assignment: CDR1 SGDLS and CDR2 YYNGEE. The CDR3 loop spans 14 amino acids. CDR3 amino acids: CASSTRTGADTQYF. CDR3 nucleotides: TGTGCCAGCAGCACAAGGACAGGGGCAGATACGCAGTATTTT.

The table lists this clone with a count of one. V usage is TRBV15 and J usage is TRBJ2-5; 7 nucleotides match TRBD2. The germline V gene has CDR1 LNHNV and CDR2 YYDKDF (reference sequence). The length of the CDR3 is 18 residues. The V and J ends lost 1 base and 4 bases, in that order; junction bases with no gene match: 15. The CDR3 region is CATSRGTLLGGSLETQYF. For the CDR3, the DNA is TGTGCCACCAGCAGAGGAACACTACTCGGCGGGAGCTTAGAGACCCAGTACTTC.

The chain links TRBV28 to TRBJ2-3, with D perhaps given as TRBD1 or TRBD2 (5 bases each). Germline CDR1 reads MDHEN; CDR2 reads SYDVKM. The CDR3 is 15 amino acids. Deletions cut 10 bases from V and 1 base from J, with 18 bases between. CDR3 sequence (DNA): TGTGCCACCGAGGGGCAGTCGTTAGGCACAGATACGCAGTATTTT. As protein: CATEGQSLGTDTQYF.

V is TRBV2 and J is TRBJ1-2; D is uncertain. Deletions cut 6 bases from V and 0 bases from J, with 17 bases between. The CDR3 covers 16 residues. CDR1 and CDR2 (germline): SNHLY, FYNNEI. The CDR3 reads CASRPNRADPNYGYTF. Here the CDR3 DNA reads TGTGCCAGCAGACCCAATCGGGCAGATCCTAACTATGGCTACACCTTC.

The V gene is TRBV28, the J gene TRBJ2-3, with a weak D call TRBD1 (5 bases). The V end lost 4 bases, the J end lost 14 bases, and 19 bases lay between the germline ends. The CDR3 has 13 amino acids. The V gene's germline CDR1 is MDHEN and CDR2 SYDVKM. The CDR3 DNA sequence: TGTGCCAGCAGTTCCCCCCGGACACCAAAAGGGTATTTT. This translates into CASSSPRTPKGYF.